Shown below are 28 T cell receptor beta chains from a single sample sequenced in a study of control samples from healthy donors and cancer patients. Clones were sequenced by immunoSEQ multiplex PCR, and TCRdb holds only the in-frame ones, with some missing. Found here are 85,000 to 95,000 clones, about 89% of them singletons; the top ten hold roughly 0.9%. The sequenced sample consisted of blood. These receptors were collected from a woman aged 30 to 39 in good health.

The CDR3: CASSRTGLNTGELFF. CDR3 DNA: TGTGCCAGCAGCCGGACAGGGTTGAACACCGGGGAGCTGTTTTTT. V usage is TRBV7-3 and J usage is TRBJ2-2, with 8 bases fitting TRBD1. V trimming: 5 bases; J trimming: 1 base; junction bases outside the gene matches: 3. The CDR3 contains 15 residues. Per germline, CDR1 SGHTA and CDR2 FQGTGA.

The rearrangement uses TRBV15 and TRBJ2-7; TRBD2 matches at 10 bases. The junction had 6 bases not matched to a gene; V was cut back by 0 bases and J by 7 bases. CDR3 length equals 15 residues. Germline assignment: CDR1 LNHNV and CDR2 YYDKDF (reference sequence). The CDR3 sequence: CATSREAGGPQEQYF. CDR3 DNA: TGTGCCACCAGCAGAGAAGCGGGAGGGCCTCAGGAGCAGTACTTC.

The chain carries TRBV13 and TRBJ2-7; 9 nucleotides align to TRBD1. Germline CDR1 and CDR2: PRHDT and FYEKMQ (reference sequence). V shed 5 bases and J 5 bases; nucleotides not matched to a gene: 10. The CDR3 has 15 amino acids. CDR3 amino acids: CASSLSGQGLNEQYF. CDR3 nucleotide sequence: TGTGCCAGCAGCCTATCGGGACAGGGATTAAACGAGCAGTACTTC.

V is TRBV13 and J is TRBJ2-1; 8 nucleotides align to TRBD1. Germline CDR1 is PRHDT and CDR2 is FYEKMQ (reference sequence). V lost 1 base, J lost 7 bases, and 3 bases stayed unmatched. This CDR3 is 14 amino acids long. This CDR3 is CASSLVWTGNEQFF. CDR3 sequence (DNA): TGTGCCAGCAGCTTAGTCTGGACAGGGAATGAGCAGTTCTTC.

The chain recombines TRBV6-2 or TRBV6-3 with TRBJ1-4; 9 bases align to TRBD1. V shed 5 bases and J 8 bases; nucleotides not matched to a gene: 6. CDR1 and CDR2 from the germline V gene are MNHEY and SVGEGT. The CDR3 covers 14 residues. CDR3 DNA: TGTGCCAGCAGTCTAACCGGGACAGGGGAAAAACTGTTTTTT. It codes for CASSLTGTGEKLFF.

This chain uses TRBV27 with TRBJ2-5; the match to TRBD2 covers 14 bases. The germline V gene has CDR1 MNHEY and CDR2 SMNVEV (reference sequence). Germline trimming cut 4 bases from V and 4 bases from J; bases unmatched to any gene: 5. The CDR3 is 16 amino acids. The CDR3 loop is CASSSGLAGGRETQYF. The CDR3 nucleotides read TGTGCCAGCAGTTCAGGACTAGCGGGGGGTCGAGAGACCCAGTACTTC.

CDR3 region: CATSREKQGRSPLHF. CDR3 sequence (DNA): TGTGCCACCAGCAGAGAGAAACAGGGGCGTTCACCCCTCCACTTT. The chain uses TRBV15 and TRBJ1-6; 7 positions match TRBD1. The CDR3 extends over 15 amino acids. Unmatched junction bases numbered 5, after V lost 0 bases and J lost 9 bases. The V gene's germline CDR1 is LNHNV and CDR2 YYDKDF (reference sequence).

The rearrangement joins TRBV27 to TRBJ1-2; D not resolved. The CDR3 extends over 13 amino acids. The V gene's germline CDR1 is MNHEY and CDR2 SMNVEV (reference sequence). Trimming took off 6 bases at V and 8 bases at J, with 16 bases between the two ends. DNA for the CDR3: TGTGCCAGCAGGGGCCAAGGGATCCTAGGCTACACCTTC. Translating gives CASRGQGILGYTF.

As for this clone: At the DNA level, this CDR3 is encoded by other sequences in the same sample as well. The chain has TRBV18 and TRBJ1-2; D perhaps matches TRBD1 (6 bases). Trimming stripped 2 bases from V and 2 bases from J, with 6 bases between. The CDR3 runs 13 residues. CDR1 KGHSH and CDR2 LQKENI come from the germline V gene. The CDR3 sequence: CASSPGQNYGYTF. CDR3 coding DNA: TGTGCCAGCTCACCAGGACAGAACTATGGCTACACCTTC.

The CDR3 reads CASSVSAGRGFTEAFF. The DNA for the CDR3 is TGTGCCAGTAGTGTCTCTGCCGGTCGAGGGTTCACTGAAGCTTTCTTT. The chain carries TRBV19 and TRBJ1-1; D call uncertain. Germline V gene data show CDR1 as LNHDA and CDR2 as SQIVND (reference sequence). This CDR3 region has 16 residues. Trimming shortened V by 5 bases and J by 4 bases, and 20 bases separated the two germline ends. The complete variable domain, with remaining parts taken from reference TRBV19 and TRBJ1-1, reads DGGITQSPKYLFRKEGQNVTLSCEQNLNHDAMYWYRQDPGQGLRLIYYSQIVNDFQKGDIAEGYSVSREKKESFPLTVTSAQKNPTAFYLCASSVSAGRGFTEAFFGQGTRLTVV.

This clone was detected only once. The chain uses TRBV4-1 and TRBJ2-7; TRBD1 is a possible D gene (5 bases). The CDR3 is 15 residues long. V lost 2 bases and J lost 6, with 17 bases in between. Germline-derived CDR1 and CDR2 are MGHRA and YSYEKL. The CDR3: CASSQPGQRSSEQYF. CDR3 DNA: TGCGCCAGCAGCCAACCCGGACAACGTAGCTCCGAGCAGTACTTC.

The V gene is TRBV30, the J gene TRBJ1-5; D is uncertain. The germline V gene encodes CDR1 GTSNPN and CDR2 SVGIG (reference sequence). V gave up 0 bases and J gave up 5 bases, with 8 bases separating them. The CDR3 totals 13 residues. The CDR3 loop is CAWSVLGDQPQHF. CDR3 bases: TGTGCCTGGAGTGTACTCGGGGATCAGCCCCAGCATTTT.

The chain carries TRBV6-1 and TRBJ1-2; unclear D gene. With 2 bases removed from V and 3 bases from J, the gap between germline ends came to 13 bases. Germline V gene sequence: CDR1 MNHNS, CDR2 SASEGT. The CDR3 runs to 15 residues. The CDR3 nucleotides read TGTGCCAGCAGTGAATACCACAGACCCGACTATGGCTACACCTTC. It is translated as CASSEYHRPDYGYTF.

This clone appeared a single time. V is TRBV14 and J is TRBJ2-7; 8 bases match TRBD1. The CDR3 length is 13 residues. V was clipped by 1 base and J by 6 bases; unmatched bases: 2. In germline, CDR1 is SGHDN, CDR2 FVKESK. The CDR3 nucleotides are TGTGCCAGCAGCCAAGGACAGGGGAGCGAGCAGTACTTC. It yields the protein CASSQGQGSEQYF.

The rearrangement uses TRBV30 and TRBJ1-2; D call uncertain. Per germline, CDR1 GTSNPN and CDR2 SVGIG (reference sequence). V gave up 2 bases and J gave up 2 bases, with 12 bases separating them. The CDR3 runs to 14 residues. The CDR3 spells CAWSLWSHNYGYTF. The CDR3, as DNA: TGTGCCTGGAGTTTGTGGAGCCACAACTATGGCTACACCTTC.

The chain is built from TRBV30 and TRBJ1-4; no definite D call. The CDR3 has 13 residues. The germline gives CDR1 GTSNPN, CDR2 SVGIG (reference sequence). V dropped 3 bases and J dropped 7 bases, with 12 bases sitting between them. The CDR3 coding sequence is TGTGCCTGGAGCAAGGCGGGCCCTGAAAAACTGTTTTTT. Its protein product is CAWSKAGPEKLFF.

CDR3 sequence (DNA): TGTGCCAGCCTTAGCGGGGGGGCTGGTAATGAGCAGTTCTTC. As protein: CASLSGGAGNEQFF. The V gene is TRBV2, the J gene TRBJ2-1; 11 bases are a match to TRBD2. CDR3 length equals 14 residues. V shed 8 bases and J 7 bases; nucleotides not matched to a gene: 7. Per the germline V gene, CDR1 is SNHLY and CDR2 is FYNNEI.

The rearrangement joins TRBV6-6 to TRBJ2-7, with D uncertain. This CDR3 is built from 13 residues. CDR1 MNHNY and CDR2 SVGAGI come from the germline V gene (reference sequence). The V gene lost 5 bases and the J gene lost 7 bases, with 15 bases spanning the gap. CDR3 protein: CASSAQTGAEQYF. The CDR3 nucleotides read TGTGCCAGCAGTGCCCAGACTGGTGCAGAGCAGTACTTC.

This rearrangement joins TRBV6-5 to TRBJ1-5, with TRBD1 matching 10 bases. The length of the CDR3 is 16 residues. With V trimmed by 0 bases and J by 6 bases, 5 bases remained unmatched. The germline V gene has CDR1 MNHEY and CDR2 SVGAGI. In nucleotides, the CDR3 is TGTGCCAGCAGTTACTCGACAGGGGGCGACCGTCAGCCCCAGCATTTT. Protein sequence: CASSYSTGGDRQPQHF.

By sample share, this clone is medium-sized (0.01 to 0.1%). Written as DNA, the CDR3 is TGTGCCAGCGGGCAGAGAAATCAGCCCCAGCATTTT. Translating it yields CASGQRNQPQHF. This sequence joins TRBV27 and TRBJ1-5; D ambiguous. CDR3 size: 12 residues. Germline V gene sequence: CDR1 MNHEY, CDR2 SMNVEV (reference sequence). Trimming stripped 8 bases from V and 4 bases from J, with 9 bases between.

This chain joins TRBV30 and TRBJ1-3; D remains unclear. In germline, CDR1 is GTSNPN, CDR2 SVGIG (reference sequence). V gave up 0 bases and J gave up 4 bases, with 10 bases separating them. This CDR3 is built from 14 residues. The CDR3 nucleotides read TGTGCCTGGAGTGTACAAGTCATCGGAAACACCATATATTTT. Translation gives CAWSVQVIGNTIYF.

This chain joins TRBV6-5 and TRBJ2-7; TRBD2 agrees at 11 bases. CDR1 is MNHEY, CDR2 SVGAGI, per germline. This CDR3 spans 15 amino acids. V lost 2 bases, J lost 6 bases, and 6 bases stayed unmatched. Here the CDR3 DNA reads TGTGCCAGCAGTTACAGTACGGGACTAGCGGCCGAGCAGTACTTC. Translated, it gives CASSYSTGLAAEQYF.

V and J are TRBV6-4 and TRBJ2-1; 11 bases align to TRBD1. Germline CDR1 MRHNA, CDR2 SNTAGT. The CDR3 contains 16 residues. The J segment lost 6 bases and the V segment lost 6 bases, leaving 10 bases of the junction unmatched. CDR3 sequence reads: CASSPEPGTGGNEQFF. CDR3 nucleotide sequence: TGTGCCAGCAGCCCCGAACCCGGGACAGGGGGCAATGAGCAGTTCTTC.

The chain links TRBV6-4 to TRBJ2-2, with a possible D match to TRBD2 (6 bases). Trimming stripped 2 bases from V and 4 bases from J, with 8 bases between. Germline lookup yields CDR1 MRHNA and CDR2 SNTAGT. CDR3 length: 14 amino acids. Here the CDR3 DNA reads TGTGCCAGCAGTGACCTCGGGGGCACCGGGGAGCTGTTTTTT. Residues: CASSDLGGTGELFF.

The chain recombines TRBV5-1 with TRBJ1-2; D perhaps matches TRBD1 (5 bases). With 0 bases removed from V and 10 bases from J, the gap between germline ends came to 16 bases. Germline V lookup: CDR1 SGHRS, CDR2 YFSETQ. CDR3 size: 14 residues. The CDR3 spells CASSLGGRAHLYTF. The CDR3 nucleotides read TGCGCCAGCAGCTTGGGCGGCAGGGCGCACCTCTACACCTTC.

The V call is TRBV29-1, the J call TRBJ1-2; 8 bases match TRBD1. CDR3 size: 13 residues. Looked up from germline, CDR1 is SQVTM and CDR2 is ANQGSEA. Losses at the gene ends were 1 base for V and 4 bases for J; bases not matched to a gene: 2. The CDR3 here is CSVEGTGSYGYTF. The CDR3 DNA sequence: TGCAGCGTTGAAGGGACAGGGTCCTATGGCTACACCTTC.

The chain carries TRBV5-6 and TRBJ2-7, with 8 nucleotides matching TRBD1. The trim removed 0 bases at V and 6 bases at J, leaving 8 bases unmatched. The CDR3 runs 15 residues. Germline lookup yields CDR1 SGHDT and CDR2 YYEEEE. The CDR3 loop is CASSLAGQGAVEQYF. CDR3 nucleotide sequence: TGTGCCAGCAGCTTGGCCGGGCAGGGGGCGGTCGAGCAGTACTTC.

Notes on this clone: At the DNA level, this CDR3 is encoded by other sequences in the same sample as well. V gene TRBV11-2 combines with J gene TRBJ2-3, with 9 positions matching TRBD2. Germline lookup yields CDR1 SGHAT and CDR2 FQNNGV. The CDR3 contains 18 residues. V shed 1 base, J shed 3 bases, and the junction held 11 bases outside the gene matches. The CDR3: CASSLVSGGLGRTDTQYF. Written as DNA, the CDR3 is TGTGCCAGCAGCTTAGTTAGCGGGGGACTGGGGAGGACAGATACGCAGTATTTT.